This T cell receptor beta chain appears in the sequencing data of a study of shared clonotypes between healthy human individuals (dated by TCRdb to 2020 to 2021). In the study overall: The cohort included a few men and two women between 18 and 49 years of age. The study deeply sequenced blood TCR repertoires of five healthy adults to estimate repertoire size and the extent of clonotype sharing between individuals. To increase sequencing depth and limit assay-specific biases, TCR repertoire library preparation and sequencing were carried out by different laboratories using diverse techniques. Per donor, leukapheresis produced somewhere between about 0.9 and 9 billion PBMCs. For each donor, CD4 naive and CD4 memory were each given three plates, CD8 naive was given two plates, and CD8 memory was given one plate.

Healthy HIV-negative adults with no recently reported acute infections or vaccinations were included as donors. Every donor was a Caucasian adult living in Nashville, Tennessee, USA. CD4+ T cells were enriched by magnetic negative selection, after which naive cells were positively selected on CD45RA and the negative fraction was taken as the memory subset. After blood collection by leukapheresis, PBMCs were isolated using Ficoll-Histopaque density gradient centrifugation and then cryopreserved in the vapor phase of liquid nitrogen. Purity and quantity of every magnetically sorted T cell population were checked by analytical flow cytometry. Genomic DNA was isolated from every sorted fraction and measured by UV absorbance on a Nanodrop 2000c. The study at large found these results: Sharing across several donors was observed for approximately 5% of naive CD4, over 3% of naive CD8, about 2.3% of memory CD4, and around 0.4% of memory CD8 clonotypes. Sampling was restricted to blood, and TCR repertoires in tissue are likely to differ from TCR repertoires in blood. Naive subsets generally had larger estimated clonotype richness than memory subsets did. Clonotypes shared by all four sorted-subset donors showed higher generation probabilities than non-shared clonotypes. Incomplete sequencing was indicated by rarefaction of sorted-subset datasets, despite the large sequencing depth. Based on pairwise subsampling, the degree of clonotype sharing among donors was expected to be affected by sequencing depth. Because the study included a small number of donors, the genetic and exposure-history diversity represented was limited.

Using the deep immunoSEQ assay, multiplex PCR amplified TCR CDR3 regions from genomic DNA. For each cell subset, the extracted genomic DNA was distributed evenly across all wells of several immunoSEQ 96-well plates, and each plate served as one replicate. For sorted subsets, approximately 200 ng of genomic DNA, equivalent to around 31,000 T cell genomes, went into each replicate PCR. The purified libraries were quantified using a Qubit 3.0 fluorometer, sized with a Bioanalyzer 2100, and then quantified again using the KAPA Library Quantification kit. Each immunoSEQ 96-well plate was sequenced on its own single-read 150-cycle Illumina NextSeq 550 flow cell. The published analysis was carried out like this. Because the immunoSEQ output included only junctional sequences and no quality scores, the filtering could not be the same as the filtering used for full-length reads. Sequences were annotated with PyIR, a Python wrapper for IgBLAST v1.9, using IMGT germline references to assign V/J genes and CDR3. Any read was removed if the V/J assignment was weak (E-value above 1e-6), the CDR3 was missing, or the read contained stop codons, out-of-frame junctions, or ambiguous translated residues. V3J clonotypes were defined by identical inferred V gene, J gene, and CDR3 amino acid sequence. Percentage overlap between repertoires was computed as shared unique clonotypes divided by the size of the smaller repertoire. Richness of each repertoire was evaluated using RTK rarefaction, the Chao1 estimator, and Recon v2.1 estimates of unobserved clonotypes. Generation probabilities for all TCRbeta clonotypes obtained by the gDNA method from a handful of donors were computed using OLGA. Imported from immuneACCESS, the table was reduced by TCRdb to in-frame sequences with V and J called. These copies leave out some clones; in studies compared against another copy, an unresolved V gene accounts for under half, and the cause of the remainder is not known. V and J calls and clone size come straight from that table; D and trimming were deduced from the DNA. This sample has roughly 1.4 million clones in its table, and less than 99% of those were observed once. Together, the top ten hold roughly 0.36% of the sample.

A note on this clone: Its recognized antigen is unknown. No base quality information exists; no much larger clone differs at one position.

Spanning cysteine to phenylalanine, the CDR3 consists of 15 amino acids. The DNA shown is the 45-base CDR3, in frame from base 1. The germline V gene yields SGHTA for CDR1 and FQGNSA for CDR2. V and J lose 2 bases and 1 base, and a span of 9 bases separates them. The V and J segments used are TRBV7-2 and TRBJ1-5; the D gene remains uncertain. The clonotype comes from a man aged 25 to 45 in good health. The sample consisted of naive CD4+ T cells sorted from blood. The cell subset or site label corresponds to: CD45RA+ positively selected. Read as DNA, the sequence is TGTGCCAGCAGCTTATCCCAGTTGAGCAATCAGCCCCAGCATTTT. Its protein reads: CASSLSQLSNQPQHF.